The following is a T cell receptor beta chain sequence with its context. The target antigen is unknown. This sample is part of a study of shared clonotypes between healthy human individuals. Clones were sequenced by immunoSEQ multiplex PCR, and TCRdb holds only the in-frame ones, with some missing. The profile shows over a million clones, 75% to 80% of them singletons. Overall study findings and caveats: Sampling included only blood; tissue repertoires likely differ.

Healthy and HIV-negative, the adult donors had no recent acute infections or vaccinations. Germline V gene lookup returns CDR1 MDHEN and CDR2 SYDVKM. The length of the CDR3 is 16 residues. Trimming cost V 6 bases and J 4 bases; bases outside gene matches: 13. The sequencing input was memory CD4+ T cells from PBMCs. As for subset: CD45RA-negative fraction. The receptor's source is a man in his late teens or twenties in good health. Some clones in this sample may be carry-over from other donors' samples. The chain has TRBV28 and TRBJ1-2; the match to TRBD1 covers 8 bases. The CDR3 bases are TGTGCCAGCAGCTCGCCGGGACAGGTGACTCCCTATGGCTACACCTTC. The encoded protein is CASSSPGQVTPYGYTF.